This T cell receptor beta chain was sequenced during a study of human T cells and chemical hapten exposure. TCRdb analysed the RACE reads with MiXCR anew, one entry per CDR3 protein. In the table there are under 450,000 distinct CDR3 sequences, about 6% of which are singletons. The trim removed 7 bases at V and 7 bases at J, leaving 13 bases unmatched. This CDR3 region has 15 residues. Looked up from germline, CDR1 is MNHEY and CDR2 is SVGEGT. This clonotype was observed at least ten times. Noted time point: patch test 2, 6 weeks after DPC sensitization. Treatment indicated: therapeutic diphenylcyclopropenone sensitization with weekly scalp DPC. Suited to DPC and affected by alopecia, the donors ranged from 18 to 70 years old. The authors extracted total RNA from unfractionated whole blood.

This clonotype was obtained from a woman aged 18-30 years with alopecia areata. Some clones in this sample may be carry-over from other donors' samples. The chain employs TRBV6-2 or TRBV6-3 and TRBJ2-1, with 7 bases identical to TRBD1. Here the sequenced sample was whole blood, taken in connection with sensitization to the hapten diphenylcyclopropenone (DPC). The CDR3 loop reads CASNTPRTGGNEQFF. The CDR3 DNA reads as TGTGCCAGCAATACCCCTAGGACAGGAGGAAATGAGCAGTTCTTC.